This T cell receptor beta chain was sequenced for a study of technical replicates of blood from a handful of donors. The repertoire was sequenced with immunoSEQ multiplex PCR; TCRdb's copy has only in-frame clones and lacks some. The sample lists tens of thousands of clones, 85% to 95% occurring once. A few counts support this clone. The sample consisted of PBMCs. The sequence was collected from a human donor in good health. Some clones in this sample may be carry-over from other donors' samples.

The DNA of the CDR3 is TGTGCCAGCAGTGATACAGGGGCAAGCACTGAAGCTTTCTTT. Amino acid sequence: CASSDTGASTEAFF. The chain recombines TRBV6-6 with TRBJ1-1; 7 bases are a match to TRBD1. The CDR3 loop spans 14 amino acids. The germline V gene has CDR1 MNHNY and CDR2 SVGAGI (reference sequence). V dropped 5 bases and J dropped 4; count of bases not matched to a gene: 7.